The rows below give T cell receptor beta chains drawn from one sample of a study of blood T cell repertoires in COVID-19. Sequencing used immunoSEQ multiplex PCR; TCRdb keeps in-frame clones, though not all of them. This sample has approximately 130,000 clones, with over 75% found just once. What was sequenced was peripheral blood. The receptors here all came from a man aged 35 to 55 with active or convalescent COVID-19. CDR3s leave out the opening cysteine and the closing phenylalanine or tryptophan.

>TRBV2|TRBJ2-7|10
ASTKDRIEQY
>TRBV6-6|TRBJ2-7|12
ASRTSGSSYEQY
>TRBV10-3|TRBJ2-1|11
AISETIVNEQF
>TRBV7-9|TRBJ1-4|12
ASSADREGKKLF
>TRBV2|TRBJ1-5|16
ASSLIGTGYGSDQPQH
>TRBV5-5|TRBJ2-1|13
ASSPGVVAGGEQF
>TRBV5-1|TRBJ2-1|14
ASSTRKGQGNNEQF
>TRBV2|TRBJ2-1|13
ASSAALAGQNEQF
>TRBV29-1|TRBJ1-1|11
SYGASMNTEAF
>TRBV6-5|TRBJ1-1|13
ASGRGTGSSTEAF
>TRBV9|TRBJ2-4|14
ASSAGSGTGLNIQY
>TRBV30|TRBJ2-3|12
AWSVEAARHTQY
>TRBV18|TRBJ2-3|14
ASSPGSGGATDTQY
>TRBV7-9|TRBJ1-2|13
ASSLGDRGPVGYT
>TRBV6-5|TRBJ1-1|12
ASSPGQGWTEAF
>TRBV7-2|TRBJ2-7|13
ASSVSGGVNYEQY
>TRBV6-5|TRBJ1-4|12
ASRQQGAHEKLF
>TRBV5-4|TRBJ2-5|14
ASSSFGTGDQETQY
>TRBV27|TRBJ1-6|14
ASSLSGGAPNSPLH
>TRBV12-3/TRBV12-4|TRBJ2-2|11
ASSSSVTGELF
>TRBV3-1/TRBV3-2|TRBJ2-7|12
ASSQSGSGREQY
>TRBV12-3/TRBV12-4|TRBJ2-3|11
ASRSVGVDTQY
>TRBV5-4|TRBJ2-3|12
ASSLGGRTDTQY
>TRBV19|TRBJ1-6|13
ASSIGQGVGSPLH
>TRBV7-2|TRBJ1-1|13
ASSLPGLLNTEAF
>TRBV28|TRBJ1-2|10
ASSRTGYGYT
>TRBV9|TRBJ2-5|12
ASSVGDREETQY
>TRBV30|TRBJ1-1|11
AWRRQGSTEAF
>TRBV25-1|TRBJ2-4|13
ASSTAGPVERIQY
>TRBV27|TRBJ1-6|14
ASSLDSRVGNSPLH
>TRBV7-3|TRBJ2-3|13
ASSLYSSGTDTQY
>TRBV7-9|TRBJ1-5|13
ASSSQGGFNQPQH
>TRBV3-1/TRBV3-2|TRBJ1-6|13
ASSQGSAYNSPLH
>TRBV5-1|TRBJ1-2|11
ASSAVANYGYT
>TRBV7-9|TRBJ2-3|10
ASSLSADTQY
>TRBV5-1|TRBJ2-1|14
ASSFLSGGSNNEQF
>TRBV7-8|TRBJ2-7|15
ASSFGSVRGNSYEQY
>TRBV6-6|TRBJ1-6|12
ASTFTGYNSPLH
>TRBV30|TRBJ1-2|11
AWSVGGASGYT